The next 14 T cell receptor beta chains were all read from a single sample in a study of cytomegalovirus exposure and HLA in healthy donors. The primer mix had 60 Vbeta and 13 Jbeta primers. Sequencing was performed with immunoSEQ multiplex PCR; in TCRdb, only in-frame clones are kept and a portion is missing. The sample's table shows some 130,000 clones. The source material was PBMCs. These receptors originate from a man between 18 and 29 years old in good health and CMV-seronegative.

The chain joins TRBV30 to TRBJ1-5; possibly TRBD1 for D (5 bases). V was trimmed by 3 bases and J by 5 bases, leaving 14 bases between them. This CDR3 region has 14 residues. The germline V gene encodes CDR1 GTSNPN and CDR2 SVGIG (reference sequence). For the CDR3, the DNA is TGTGCCTGGAGCATCGGGGAGGGGTATCAGCCCCAGCATTTT. Its protein product is CAWSIGEGYQPQHF.

This chain uses TRBV4-2 with TRBJ2-2, with 8 bases lining up with TRBD1. The CDR3 totals 15 residues. J lost 5 bases, V lost 4 bases, and 6 bases had no gene match. The germline V gene has CDR1 LGHNA and CDR2 YNFKEQ. This CDR3 reads CASSRDRDRTGELFF. CDR3 nucleotides: TGTGCCAGCAGCCGAGACAGGGACAGGACCGGGGAGCTGTTTTTT.

The gene calls are TRBV18 and TRBJ2-7; TRBD2 matches at 8 bases. The CDR3 runs to 16 residues. Germline V gene lookup returns CDR1 KGHSH and CDR2 LQKENI. V dropped 3 bases and J dropped 1; count of bases not matched to a gene: 8. Written as DNA, the CDR3 is TGTGCCAGCTCACCGACGGGGGGGTCACGATCCTACGAGCAGTACTTC. Translation gives CASSPTGGSRSYEQYF.

The chain carries TRBV5-1 and TRBJ1-1; D is unclear. V lost 2 bases, J lost 4 bases, and 9 bases lay in between. The CDR3 is 13 amino acids. CDR1 is SGHRS and CDR2 is YFSETQ in the germline V gene. The CDR3, as DNA: TGCGCCAGCAGCTTAAGAGAGGCCACTGAAGCTTTCTTT. As protein: CASSLREATEAFF.

J is TRBJ2-6 and V is TRBV7-2; maybe TRBD1 (5 bases). CDR1 and CDR2 (germline): SGHTA, FQGNSA. V lost 3 bases to trimming and J lost 2 bases, with 11 bases between them. This CDR3 is 16 amino acids long. CDR3 in DNA: TGTGCCAGCAGCTTGGGCAGGGTGGCTGGGGCCAACGTCCTGACTTTC. Protein product: CASSLGRVAGANVLTF.

The chain uses TRBV13 and TRBJ2-7; TRBD1 matches at 9 bases. J lost 3 bases, V lost 3 bases, and 9 bases had no gene match. Germline CDR1 reads PRHDT; CDR2 reads FYEKMQ (reference sequence). The CDR3 consists of 16 residues. CDR3 DNA: TGTGCCAGCAGCTTCCGCCGGGACAGGGTTGTCTACGAGCAGTACTTC. Its protein product is CASSFRRDRVVYEQYF.

CDR3 amino acids: CASGPGYNQPQHF. The CDR3 DNA reads as TGTGCCAGCGGCCCCGGGTACAATCAGCCCCAGCATTTT. This sequence joins TRBV27 and TRBJ1-5; D not certain. Trimming shortened V by 8 bases and J by 3 bases, and 11 bases separated the two germline ends. The CDR3 extends over 13 amino acids. Germline V gene data show CDR1 as MNHEY and CDR2 as SMNVEV (reference sequence).

The chain employs TRBV2 and TRBJ2-7; D is unclear. The germline V and J ends were trimmed by 7 bases and 4 bases, with 11 bases remaining between them. CDR3 length equals 12 residues. The germline V gene has CDR1 SNHLY and CDR2 FYNNEI. The CDR3 spells CASKVRLYEQYF. The CDR3 DNA follows: TGTGCCAGCAAAGTGCGGCTGTACGAGCAGTACTTC. Looking up the rest from reference TRBV2 and TRBJ2-7 gives the full variable domain: EPEVTQTPSHQVTQMGQEVILRCVPISNHLYFYWYRQILGQKVEFLVSFYNNEISEKSEIFDDQFSVERPDGSNFTLKIRSTKLEDSAMYFCASKVRLYEQYFGPGTRLTVT.

The chain combines TRBV27 with TRBJ1-5, with a possible D match to TRBD1 (5 bases). Deletions cut 3 bases from V and 6 bases from J, with 12 bases between. The germline CDR1 and CDR2 sequences are MNHEY and SMNVEV (reference sequence). This CDR3 comprises 14 residues. The CDR3 region is CASSFAQDPQPQHF. DNA for the CDR3: TGTGCCAGCAGTTTTGCACAGGATCCTCAGCCCCAGCATTTT.

The chain carries TRBV5-1 and TRBJ2-7, with 9 bases fitting TRBD2. V lost 4 bases and J lost 0; bases outside the gene matches: 5. This CDR3 is 15 amino acids long. Germline CDR1 is SGHRS and CDR2 is YFSETQ. DNA for the CDR3: TGCGCCAGCAGCCGACTAGCGGAGAGCTCCTACGAGCAGTACTTC. Its protein product is CASSRLAESSYEQYF. Full variable domain (outside the CDR3, taken from reference TRBV5-1 and TRBJ2-7): KAGVTQTPRYLIKTRGQQVTLSCSPISGHRSVSWYQQTPGQGLQFLFEYFSETQRNKGNFPGRFSGRQFSNSRSEMNVSTLELGDSALYLCASSRLAESSYEQYFGPGTRLTVT.

The chain carries TRBV9 and TRBJ2-2; no definite D call. The V and J ends lost 0 bases and 6 bases respectively, with 12 bases between them. CDR1 and CDR2 (germline): SGDLS, YYNGEE. This CDR3 is built from 15 residues. CDR3 amino acids: CASSVDPRKAGELFF. The CDR3 nucleotides are TGTGCCAGCAGCGTAGATCCCAGGAAGGCCGGGGAGCTGTTTTTT.

The rearrangement joins TRBV23-1 to TRBJ1-6; no firm D call. TRBV23-1 is sorted into the ORF group, with uncertain function. This CDR3 region has 14 residues. The germline V and J ends were trimmed by 3 bases and 14 bases, with 17 bases remaining between them. CDR3: CASSQGEEIPALHF. DNA for the CDR3: TGCGCCAGCAGTCAGGGAGAGGAAATTCCGGCCCTCCACTTT.

The V call is TRBV7-6, the J call TRBJ1-5, with D possibly being TRBD1 (5 bases). CDR1 is SGHVS and CDR2 is FNYEAQ in the germline V gene. Trimming left V 4 bases short and J 3 bases short, with 10 bases between. This CDR3 region has 14 residues. In nucleotides, the CDR3 is TGTGCCAGCAGCTCTCGGGGACTCAATCAGCCCCAGCATTTT. Amino acid sequence: CASSSRGLNQPQHF.

V is TRBV4-1 and J is TRBJ2-7; the D gene is possibly TRBD2 (5 bases). V lost 4 bases and J lost 3, with 10 bases in between. This CDR3 has 13 residues. Looked up from germline, CDR1 is MGHRA and CDR2 is YSYEKL. CDR3 region: CASSRSEYYEQYF. Written as DNA, the CDR3 is TGCGCCAGCAGCCGTAGCGAGTACTACGAGCAGTACTTC.